The 28 T cell receptor beta chains below were found in one sample sequenced in a study of blood T cells in healthy people across ages. Using a J-beta primer mix together with a sample-barcoded 5' primer, a second PCR was run for roughly 6 to 12 cycles. TCRdb reprocessed the 5' RACE reads with MiXCR, giving one entry per CDR3 protein. The sample includes about 1 million distinct CDR3 sequences, 20% to 25% of them seen just once. Separately, the same data were catalogued under a study of T cells of mothers and their children.

Sequenced sample: blood. Every receptor here comes from a girl aged 2 to 10 in good health.

The chain carries TRBV29-1 and TRBJ1-1, with D unclear. CDR1 SQVTM and CDR2 ANQGSEA come from the germline V gene. This CDR3 is 12 amino acids long. With 5 bases removed from V and 4 bases from J, the gap between germline ends came to 11 bases. In DNA form, the CDR3 reads TGCAGCGTTTTAGGCCCCCTCACTGAAGCTTTCTTT. It encodes CSVLGPLTEAFF.

The V call is TRBV15, the J call TRBJ1-2; no clear D gene. The germline V gene encodes CDR1 LNHNV and CDR2 YYDKDF (reference sequence). V was pared by 4 bases and J by 2 bases, with 8 bases between. CDR3 length: 13 amino acids. The CDR3 sequence is CATSIGRNYGYTF. DNA for the CDR3: TGTGCCACCAGCATAGGACGGAACTATGGCTACACCTTC. Using reference TRBV15 and TRBJ1-2 for the parts outside the CDR3, the full variable domain is DAMVIQNPRYQVTQFGKPVTLSCSQTLNHNVMYWYQQKSSQAPKLLFHYYDKDFNNEADTPDNFQSRRPNTSFCFLDIRSPGLGDTAMYLCATSIGRNYGYTFGSGTRLTVV.

J is TRBJ1-1 and V is TRBV6-5; D gene ambiguous. Per the germline V gene, CDR1 is MNHEY and CDR2 is SVGAGI. There are 15 residues in the CDR3. V lost 0 bases to trimming and J lost 2 bases, with 10 bases between them. The CDR3 region has the DNA TGTGCCAGCAGTTACTCAATCGAGCACAACACTGAAGCTTTCTTT. Encoded protein: CASSYSIEHNTEAFF.

This clonotype was counted only a few times. The chain is built from TRBV5-6 and TRBJ1-2, with a weak D call TRBD1 (6 bases). Germline V lookup: CDR1 SGHDT, CDR2 YYEEEE. The CDR3 length is 13 residues. V lost 0 bases and J 8 bases, leaving 11 bases between the germline ends. CDR3 sequence (DNA): TGTGCCAGCAGCTTGGATCCCGGGGGCGGCTACACCTTC. This encodes CASSLDPGGGYTF. Combining the CDR3 with reference TRBV5-6 and TRBJ1-2 gives the whole variable domain DAGVTQSPTHLIKTRGQQVTLRCSPKSGHDTVSWYQQALGQGPQFIFQYYEEEERQRGNFPDRFSGHQFPNYSSELNVNALLLGDSALYLCASSLDPGGGYTFGSGTRLTVV.

The chain joins TRBV28 to TRBJ2-4, with TRBD2 as a possible D gene (6 bases). The CDR3 sequence is 14 residues long. V lost 6 bases and J lost 5, with 14 bases in between. Germline CDR1 reads MDHEN; CDR2 reads SYDVKM. The CDR3 is CASSLGLRQNIQYF. The CDR3 DNA reads as TGTGCCAGCAGCTTGGGACTTCGGCAAAACATTCAGTACTTC.

The chain carries TRBV6-1 and TRBJ1-1; no definite D call. Germline loops: CDR1 MNHNS, CDR2 SASEGT. This CDR3 comprises 12 residues. V was clipped by 7 bases and J by 9 bases, with 15 bases between them. The CDR3 coding sequence is TGTGCCAGCAACCCGGCGCCCTATAAAGCTTTCTTT. Protein product: CASNPAPYKAFF.

A few counts support this clonotype. This chain uses TRBV6-1 with TRBJ2-2; 7 bases fit TRBD2. The CDR3 sequence is 16 residues long. CDR1 and CDR2 from the germline V gene are MNHNS and SASEGT. The trim removed 6 bases at V and 1 base at J, leaving 8 bases unmatched. The CDR3 region is CASSNLGGMNTGELFF. DNA for the CDR3: TGTGCCAGCAGCAATTTGGGGGGGATGAACACCGGGGAGCTGTTTTTT.

CDR3 DNA sequence: TGTGCCAGCAGTGGATCGGGGGGACGCTTCAATCAGCCCCAGCATTTT. It specifies CASSGSGGRFNQPQHF. The chain joins TRBV2 to TRBJ1-5; D may be TRBD1 (5 bases). V was shortened by 4 bases and J by 3 bases, with 16 bases between the two germline ends. This CDR3 region has 16 residues. Germline CDR1 and CDR2: SNHLY and FYNNEI.

The V gene is TRBV7-8, the J gene TRBJ2-7; TRBD2 is a possible D gene (5 bases). The CDR3 spans 18 residues. Trimming cost V 1 base and J 3 bases, with 22 bases left between them. Per the germline V gene, CDR1 is SGHVS and CDR2 is FQNEAQ. This chain's CDR3 is CASSLVYIGPRGIYEQYF. The CDR3 nucleotides are TGTGCCAGCAGCTTAGTTTATATCGGGCCTAGAGGGATCTACGAGCAGTACTTC. The entire variable domain, with the rest obtained from reference TRBV7-8 and TRBJ2-7, is as follows: GAGVSQSPRYKVAKRGQDVALRCDPISGHVSLFWYQQALGQGPEFLTYFQNEAQLDKSGLPSDRFFAERPEGSVSTLKIQRTQQEDSAVYLCASSLVYIGPRGIYEQYFGPGTRLTVT.

The gene calls are TRBV20-1 and TRBJ1-1; D uncertain. This CDR3 contains 14 residues. The germline CDR1 and CDR2 sequences are DFQATT and SNEGSKA (reference sequence). Trimming took off 0 bases at V and 5 bases at J, with 13 bases between the two ends. In DNA, the CDR3 is TGCAGTGCTAGAGACGATACCCAGTGGACTGAAGCTTTCTTT. Protein product: CSARDDTQWTEAFF.

The V call is TRBV14, the J call TRBJ2-5; TRBD1 or TRBD2 may be the D gene (6 bases each). The CDR3 loop spans 15 amino acids. V lost 4 bases and J lost 5, with 17 bases in between. The germline V gene has CDR1 SGHDN and CDR2 FVKESK. CDR3 residues: CASSPKGGSLETQYF. For the CDR3, the DNA is TGTGCCAGCAGCCCTAAGGGGGGATCCCTGGAGACCCAGTACTTC.

In its sample, this clonotype was seen a few times. V and J are TRBV9 and TRBJ1-1; D gene uncertain. There are 13 residues in the CDR3. Trimming stripped 6 bases from V and 1 base from J, with 10 bases between. CDR1 and CDR2 (germline): SGDLS, YYNGEE. CDR3 sequence reads: CASMAPGNTEAFF. The CDR3, as DNA: TGTGCCAGCATGGCCCCGGGGAACACTGAAGCTTTCTTT.

The J gene is TRBJ2-3, the V gene TRBV10-2, with D tentatively TRBD1 (6 bases). Trimming took off 6 bases at V and 4 bases at J, with 14 bases between the two ends. This CDR3 contains 14 residues. Germline CDR1 is WSHSY and CDR2 is SAAADI. In nucleotides, the CDR3 is TGCGCCAGCAGCGACAGGTCTGGGGCAGATACGCAGTATTTT. Residues: CASSDRSGADTQYF.

The CDR3 spells CASSFTRAVQETQYF. Written as DNA, the CDR3 is TGCGCCAGCAGCTTCACACGTGCGGTTCAGGAGACCCAGTACTTC. This chain uses TRBV5-1 with TRBJ2-5; no firm D call. The CDR3 extends over 15 amino acids. Deletions cut 2 bases from V and 5 bases from J, with 16 bases between. The V gene's germline CDR1 is SGHRS and CDR2 YFSETQ. Looking up the rest from reference TRBV5-1 and TRBJ2-5 gives the full variable domain: KAGVTQTPRYLIKTRGQQVTLSCSPISGHRSVSWYQQTPGQGLQFLFEYFSETQRNKGNFPGRFSGRQFSNSRSEMNVSTLELGDSALYLCASSFTRAVQETQYFGPGTRLLVL.

This chain's CDR3 is CSVEGGLGETQYF. Here the CDR3 DNA reads TGCAGCGTTGAAGGGGGGCTTGGGGAGACCCAGTACTTC. The rearrangement uses TRBV29-1 and TRBJ2-1; a possible D gene is TRBD1 (6 bases). The DNA end favors TRBJ2-5, so the J call may be wrong. The CDR3 totals 13 residues. The germline CDR1 and CDR2 sequences are SQVTM and ANQGSEA.

In this sample, this clonotype turned up many times. J is TRBJ2-5 and V is TRBV7-9; possibly TRBD1 for D (6 bases). V lost 1 base and J lost 3, with 12 bases in between. CDR1 is SEHNR and CDR2 is FQNEAQ in the germline V gene (reference sequence). The CDR3 is 15 residues long. The DNA for the CDR3 is TGTGCCAGCAGCTTAGTTCGGACAGCAGAAGAGACCCAGTACTTC. This translates into CASSLVRTAEETQYF. The entire variable domain, with the rest obtained from reference TRBV7-9 and TRBJ2-5, is as follows: DTGVSQNPRHKITKRGQNVTFRCDPISEHNRLYWYRQTLGQGPEFLTYFQNEAQLEKSRLLSDRFSAERPKGSFSTLEIQRTEQGDSAMYLCASSLVRTAEETQYFGPGTRLLVL.

This clonotype has more than one count but fewer than ten. The chain combines TRBV5-1 with TRBJ2-7; D is perhaps TRBD1 or TRBD2 (5 bases each). The germline V gene encodes CDR1 SGHRS and CDR2 YFSETQ. The CDR3 has 15 residues. V lost 1 base to trimming and J lost 3 bases, with 14 bases between them. The CDR3 sequence: CASSLSGAADYEQYF. The CDR3 DNA is TGCGCCAGCAGCTTGTCCGGGGCGGCCGACTACGAGCAGTACTTC.

The V and J genes are TRBV18 and TRBJ2-3, with 8 bases lining up with TRBD2. The CDR3 totals 15 residues. V lost 4 bases, J lost 3 bases, and 6 bases stayed unmatched. Germline V gene sequence: CDR1 KGHSH, CDR2 LQKENI. The CDR3 sequence is CASSQLAVQTDTQYF. The CDR3 DNA reads TGTGCCAGCTCACAACTAGCGGTCCAAACAGATACGCAGTATTTT.

The V call is TRBV6-5, the J call TRBJ2-3; TRBD2 might be the D (7 bases). The CDR3 is 16 residues long. The V end was cut by 3 bases, the J end by 8 bases, with 21 bases between. Germline-derived CDR1 and CDR2 are MNHEY and SVGAGI. The CDR3 reads CASSYLGGAKVATQYF. The CDR3 DNA follows: TGTGCCAGCAGTTATTTAGGGGGGGCGAAAGTGGCTACGCAGTATTTT.

In DNA, the CDR3 is TGTGCCAGCTCACCTAGCGGGTTTTTTGAGCAGTTCTTC. This codes for CASSPSGFFEQFF. The chain carries TRBV18 and TRBJ2-1; 7 nucleotides match TRBD2. After removal of 3 bases from V and 9 bases from J, the junction contained 5 bases not matched to a gene. The CDR3 contains 13 residues. Germline assignment: CDR1 KGHSH and CDR2 LQKENI.

This clonotype was picked up a small number of times. This chain links TRBV7-9 with TRBJ2-7; maybe TRBD1 (6 bases). Trimming took off 7 bases at V and 3 bases at J, with 16 bases between the two ends. The V gene's germline CDR1 is SEHNR and CDR2 FQNEAQ (reference sequence). The CDR3 consists of 14 residues. The CDR3 sequence: CASTSGALFYEQYF. Here the CDR3 DNA reads TGTGCCAGCACGTCAGGGGCCCTTTTCTACGAGCAGTACTTC.

The table lists this clonotype with a few counts. The rearrangement joins TRBV3-1 to TRBJ1-2, with a tentative D call TRBD1 (5 bases). Trimming cost V 0 bases and J 8 bases, with 16 bases left between them. The CDR3 covers 15 residues. The germline CDR1 and CDR2 sequences are LGHDT and YNNKEL (reference sequence). CDR3 sequence: CASSQDISRARGYTF. CDR3 coding DNA: TGTGCCAGCAGCCAAGATATCTCCAGGGCAAGAGGCTACACCTTC.

J is TRBJ2-7 and V is TRBV3-1; D is unclear. CDR1 LGHDT and CDR2 YNNKEL come from the germline V gene (reference sequence). V lost 4 bases and J lost 3, with 13 bases in between. CDR3 length: 14 amino acids. The DNA for the CDR3 is TGTGCCAGCAGCCCCCCCATGGTGAGCTACGAGCAGTACTTC. This sequence encodes CASSPPMVSYEQYF.

This clonotype occurred a few times. This chain connects TRBV12-3 or TRBV12-4 to TRBJ2-5, with a possible D match to TRBD2 (6 bases). This CDR3 contains 15 residues. The V and J ends lost 6 bases and 4 bases respectively, with 18 bases between them. CDR3 DNA sequence: TGTGCCAGCAGCACCGGAGGGGTGGGGATAGAGACCCAGTACTTC. This codes for CASSTGGVGIETQYF.

The rearrangement uses TRBV29-1 and TRBJ2-7; 11 bases align to TRBD1. Per germline, CDR1 SQVTM and CDR2 ANQGSEA. The trim removed 4 bases at V and 4 bases at J, leaving 6 bases unmatched. The CDR3 runs to 14 residues. CDR3 in amino acids: CSVAGDRGIYEQYF. The CDR3 nucleotides read TGCAGCGTTGCGGGGGACAGGGGGATTTACGAGCAGTACTTC.

This chain joins TRBV20-1 and TRBJ2-1; 8 bases align to TRBD2. The CDR3 covers 18 residues. Germline V gene sequence: CDR1 DFQATT, CDR2 SNEGSKA (reference sequence). V shed 0 bases and J 1 base; nucleotides not matched to a gene: 11. The DNA for the CDR3 is TGCAGTGCTAGAGATATTAAGGTCGGGGGGGAGTCCTACAATGAGCAGTTCTTC. Translated: CSARDIKVGGESYNEQFF.

This clonotype has a handful of counts. The V gene is TRBV27, the J gene TRBJ2-7; 9 nucleotides match TRBD2. The germline V gene has CDR1 MNHEY and CDR2 SMNVEV (reference sequence). Trimming removed 5 bases from V and 3 bases from J; junction bases left unmatched: 8. The CDR3 sequence is 15 residues long. The CDR3: CASSPLLAGNYEQYF. In DNA form, the CDR3 reads TGTGCCAGCAGTCCATTGCTAGCGGGGAACTACGAGCAGTACTTC.

The chain uses TRBV18 and TRBJ1-4; D is ambiguous. The CDR3 has 14 residues. Germline CDR1 and CDR2: KGHSH and LQKENI. Deletions cut 5 bases from V and 6 bases from J, with 13 bases between. The CDR3 DNA follows: TGTGCCAGCTCAGCGTCTATGGCAGATGAAAAACTGTTTTTT. The encoded protein is CASSASMADEKLFF.